Below are 8 T cell receptor beta chains sequenced from a single sample in a study of T cells expressing NK-cell markers (dated by TCRdb to about 2020). The library was made by 5' RACE. TCRdb names Illumina HiSeq 2000 as the instrument used. TCRdb reprocessed the reads into one record per CDR3 protein sequence, lacking DNA. This sample's listing comprises about 8,000 distinct CDR3 sequences. The top ten hold 10% of the sample. Input material: blood T cells: a sorted CD56 or NKG2C T cell subset, CD4+ or CD8+ T cells, or bulk PBMC T cells (not recorded which). These receptors originate from a man aged 18 to 29 in good health. Donor details come from another sample of the same person, matched by shared clones.

The chain joins TRBV18 to TRBJ2-7; TCRdb's D gene call, TRBD1, goes unchecked for lack of DNA. CDR3 length: 13 residues. Germline lookup yields CDR1 KGHSH and CDR2 LQKENI. The chain's CDR3 is CASSPSGIHEQYF.

Judged by frequency, this clonotype is medium-sized. The chain combines TRBV7-8 with TRBJ1-6. Germline V gene data show CDR1 as SGHVS and CDR2 as FQNEAQ. This CDR3 has 12 amino acids. The CDR3 spells CASSLGGRPLHF.

Considering frequency, this clonotype is medium-sized. The chain carries TRBV7-2 and TRBJ2-3. Germline V CDR1 and CDR2: SGHTA, FQGNSA. This CDR3 region has 13 residues. CDR3 in amino acids: CASSPTHTDTQYF.

This clonotype is called medium-sized (0.01 to 0.1%) based on its frequency. The chain joins TRBV7-9 to TRBJ2-2; with no DNA, the TCRdb D assignment of TRBD1 cannot be verified. Germline assignment: CDR1 SEHNR and CDR2 FQNEAQ (reference sequence). The length of the CDR3 is 12 residues. CDR3 region: CASSRGPGELFF.

V and J are TRBV30 and TRBJ2-7. The CDR3 loop spans 13 amino acids. CDR1 and CDR2 (germline): GTSNPN, SVGIG (reference sequence). This CDR3 is CAWTGTVGFEQYF.

This clonotype shows up as medium-sized by frequency. This chain joins TRBV6-1 and TRBJ1-2; as DNA is missing, the TRBD1 call by TCRdb cannot be tested. CDR3 length: 11 amino acids. CDR1 and CDR2 from the germline V gene are MNHNS and SASEGT. The CDR3 protein is CASRDSLTQPF.

This clonotype is deemed medium-sized by its frequency. The chain links TRBV7-8 to TRBJ2-7; TCRdb selects TRBD1, and the lack of DNA leaves this call unchecked. CDR1 and CDR2 from the germline V gene are SGHVS and FQNEAQ. The CDR3 runs to 14 residues. CDR3: CASSRGRTDEEQYF.

J is TRBJ2-1 and V is TRBV5-1. The CDR3 length is 14 residues. The germline gives CDR1 SGHRS, CDR2 YFSETQ. The CDR3 spells CASSFSDGYNEQFF.